The 23 T cell receptor beta chains reported below all come from one sample, sequenced in a study of T cells in Graves' hyperthyroidism and ophthalmopathy. RNA transcripts were the template for amplifying TCR beta CDR3 regions. When the TCR CDR3 underwent first-round RT-PCR, the HTBI primer set was used. TCRdb re-analysed the multiplex PCR reads in MiXCR, keeping a single row per CDR3 protein. The repertoire holds approximately 700,000 distinct CDR3 sequences, with about 15% as singletons. The sample consisted of blood. Receptors originate from a young man with Graves' hyperthyroidism.

This clonotype has only a few counts. The chain links TRBV7-9 to TRBJ2-1; tentative D call: TRBD2 (5 bases). Per the germline V gene, CDR1 is SEHNR and CDR2 is FQNEAQ (reference sequence). V lost 4 bases to trimming and J lost 8 bases, with 18 bases between them. CDR3 length: 15 residues. The chain's CDR3 is CASSYIGSWEYEQFF. In nucleotides, the CDR3 is TGTGCCAGCAGCTACATCGGAAGCTGGGAGTATGAGCAGTTCTTC.

This clonotype has more than one count but fewer than ten. This chain links TRBV7-9 with TRBJ1-5; D ambiguous. Germline assignment: CDR1 SEHNR and CDR2 FQNEAQ (reference sequence). V lost 5 bases to trimming and J lost 6 bases, with 11 bases between them. This CDR3 has 13 residues. The CDR3 region is CASSQDGAQPQHF. In DNA, the CDR3 is TGTGCCAGCAGCCAAGACGGAGCTCAGCCCCAGCATTTT.

This clonotype was detected many times. The chain is built from TRBV6-2 or TRBV6-3 and TRBJ2-3; D possibly matches TRBD1 or TRBD2 (6 bases each). The CDR3 runs to 15 residues. Trimming pared 6 bases from V and 0 bases from J, leaving 13 bases between. CDR1 and CDR2 (germline): MNHEY, SVGEGT. The DNA of the CDR3 is TGTGCCAGCAGCTACGGGGGCTTAAGCACAGATACGCAGTATTTT. Translating it yields CASSYGGLSTDTQYF.

This chain uses TRBV9 with TRBJ2-1; 9 nucleotides match TRBD2. The CDR3 is 16 amino acids. In germline, CDR1 is SGDLS, CDR2 YYNGEE. Trimming cost V 4 bases and J 2 bases; bases outside gene matches: 7. The CDR3 sequence is CASSPSSGRTYNEQFF. Written as DNA, the CDR3 is TGTGCCAGCAGCCCCAGCAGCGGGAGGACCTACAATGAGCAGTTCTTC.

This clonotype was counted at least ten times. The V call is TRBV30, the J call TRBJ2-1; no clear D gene. There are 15 residues in the CDR3. Trimming took off 0 bases at V and 5 bases at J, with 14 bases between the two ends. From germline, CDR1 is GTSNPN and CDR2 SVGIG (reference sequence). The CDR3 bases are TGTGCCTGGAGTGTAAGGTCCCCGTGGGACAATGAGCAGTTCTTC. Its translation: CAWSVRSPWDNEQFF.

This clonotype has just a few counts. V gene TRBV4-2 combines with J gene TRBJ1-5; D not certain. CDR3 size: 17 residues. With 4 bases removed from V and 5 bases from J, the gap between germline ends came to 21 bases. The germline gives CDR1 LGHNA, CDR2 YNFKEQ. The CDR3 DNA sequence: TGTGCCAGCAGCCGGACCCTCGGGGTCAGAATGGATCAGCCCCAGCATTTT. Translating gives CASSRTLGVRMDQPQHF.

This rearrangement joins TRBV24-1 to TRBJ2-3, with 8 nucleotides matching TRBD2. V lost 4 bases and J lost 3; bases outside the gene matches: 11. The CDR3 loop spans 17 amino acids. The V gene's germline CDR1 is KGHDR and CDR2 SFDVKD. CDR3 amino acids: CATSETLGTSRTDTQYF. The CDR3 DNA sequence: TGTGCCACCAGTGAAACCCTCGGGACTAGTAGGACAGATACGCAGTATTTT.

This clonotype showed up many times. The chain combines TRBV7-2 with TRBJ1-2, with D uncertain. The V and J ends lost 2 bases and 8 bases respectively, with 9 bases between them. The CDR3 is 12 amino acids. Germline CDR1 and CDR2: SGHTA and FQGNSA. CDR3 sequence (DNA): TGTGCCAGCAGCTTACTGGGAGACGGCTACACCTTC. Translating gives CASSLLGDGYTF. Supplemented by reference TRBV7-2 and TRBJ1-2, the full variable domain reads GAGVSQSPSNKVTEKGKDVELRCDPISGHTALYWYRQSLGQGLEFLIYFQGNSAPDKSGLPSDRFSAERTGGSVSTLTIQRTQQEDSAVYLCASSLLGDGYTFGSGTRLTVV.

This rearrangement joins TRBV6-1 to TRBJ2-1, with TRBD1 matching over 10 bases. The germline CDR1 and CDR2 sequences are MNHNS and SASEGT. CDR3 length: 17 amino acids. Germline trimming cut 1 base from V and 5 bases from J; bases unmatched to any gene: 8. CDR3 protein: CASSEGGGDRGNNEQFF. The CDR3 nucleotides are TGTGCCAGCAGTGAAGGGGGGGGGGACAGGGGAAACAATGAGCAGTTCTTC.

This clonotype was recorded many times. This chain links TRBV2 with TRBJ2-7; the D is unclear. Per germline, CDR1 SNHLY and CDR2 FYNNEI. The CDR3 runs 10 residues. The V end was cut by 7 bases, the J end by 5 bases, with 6 bases between. The CDR3 nucleotides read TGTGCCAGCATTAAGCACGAGCAGTACTTC. Its protein is CASIKHEQYF. The entire variable domain, with the rest obtained from reference TRBV2 and TRBJ2-7, is as follows: EPEVTQTPSHQVTQMGQEVILRCVPISNHLYFYWYRQILGQKVEFLVSFYNNEISEKSEIFDDQFSVERPDGSNFTLKIRSTKLEDSAMYFCASIKHEQYFGPGTRLTVT.

This clonotype was counted between two and nine times. The rearrangement links TRBV19 to TRBJ2-7; 7 nucleotides align to TRBD1. Per germline, CDR1 LNHDA and CDR2 SQIVND (reference sequence). CDR3 length equals 14 residues. V was pared by 6 bases and J by 4 bases, with 9 bases of the junction left unmatched. The CDR3 DNA follows: TGTGCCAGTAGCCGACCGGGACAGCTATACGAGCAGTACTTC. Translation gives CASSRPGQLYEQYF. The entire variable domain, with the rest obtained from reference TRBV19 and TRBJ2-7, is as follows: DGGITQSPKYLFRKEGQNVTLSCEQNLNHDAMYWYRQDPGQGLRLIYYSQIVNDFQKGDIAEGYSVSREKKESFPLTVTSAQKNPTAFYLCASSRPGQLYEQYFGPGTRLTVT.

This clonotype was counted only a few times. The rearrangement joins TRBV27 to TRBJ2-7; the match to TRBD2 covers 7 bases. V dropped 2 bases and J dropped 9; count of bases not matched to a gene: 16. CDR3 size: 16 residues. Germline loops: CDR1 MNHEY, CDR2 SMNVEV (reference sequence). CDR3 in amino acids: CASSLRVAGVPLGQYF. The CDR3 coding sequence is TGTGCCAGCAGTTTACGGGTCGCGGGAGTTCCTCTCGGGCAGTACTTC.

The rearrangement uses TRBV20-1 and TRBJ1-5; no definite D call. CDR1 and CDR2 (germline): DFQATT, SNEGSKA (reference sequence). CDR3 length: 18 residues. The V gene lost 5 bases and the J gene lost 0 bases, with 23 bases spanning the gap. CDR3 nucleotides: TGCAGTGCTCCCCTATCTGGGAGAGGATCCCATAGCAATCAGCCCCAGCATTTT. It specifies CSAPLSGRGSHSNQPQHF.

The chain carries TRBV5-5 and TRBJ2-2; TRBD1 aligns across 8 bases. The CDR3 is 18 residues long. Trimming cost V 4 bases and J 4 bases; bases outside gene matches: 15. The germline CDR1 and CDR2 sequences are SGHKS and YYEKEE (reference sequence). This CDR3 is CASSPTSPGQAITGELFF. The DNA for the CDR3 is TGTGCCAGCAGCCCCACATCCCCGGGACAGGCAATCACCGGGGAGCTGTTTTTT.

This clonotype was recorded a few times. The rearrangement uses TRBV2 and TRBJ1-1; the D gene is possibly TRBD1 (6 bases). The CDR3 is made up of 16 amino acids. Trimming took 4 bases from V and 4 from J, leaving 19 bases between them. Germline CDR1 is SNHLY and CDR2 is FYNNEI. This CDR3 reads CASSASGGGAGTEAFF. The CDR3 coding sequence is TGTGCCAGCAGTGCGTCGGGAGGGGGGGCGGGCACTGAAGCTTTCTTT.

Remarks on this clonotype: A single base separates this from a much larger clone, so it may be a read error. This chain joins TRBV20-1 and TRBJ2-7; a weak D match, TRBD2 (7 bases). Germline CDR1 reads DFQATT; CDR2 reads SNEGSKA (reference sequence). The CDR3 length is 16 residues. V lost 6 bases to trimming and J lost 7 bases, with 28 bases between them. This chain's CDR3 is CSAEGVLAHLNREQYF. Written as DNA, the CDR3 is TGCAGTGCCGAGGGGGTACTAGCGCACCTCAATCGTGAGCAGTACTTC.

This clonotype was detected many times. This sequence joins TRBV18 and TRBJ2-7, with D unresolved. The length of the CDR3 is 13 residues. V lost 2 bases and J lost 3, with 8 bases in between. The V gene's germline CDR1 is KGHSH and CDR2 LQKENI. The CDR3 nucleotides read TGTGCCAGCTCACCAGCCGGCATCTACGAGCAGTACTTC. This gives the protein CASSPAGIYEQYF. Complete variable domain (other parts from reference TRBV18 and TRBJ2-7): NAGVMQNPRHLVRRRGQEARLRCSPMKGHSHVYWYRQLPEEGLKFMVYLQKENIIDESGMPKERFSAEFPKEGPSILRIQQVVRGDSAAYFCASSPAGIYEQYFGPGTRLTVT.

This rearrangement joins TRBV6-2 or TRBV6-3 to TRBJ2-3, with TRBD2 as a possible D gene (6 bases). CDR3 length equals 15 residues. CDR1 is MNHEY, CDR2 SVGEGT, per germline. Trimming removed 4 bases from V and 6 bases from J, with 17 bases in between. The CDR3 region has the DNA TGTGCCAGCAGTTTGAGAAGGGACTCCCCGGATACGCAGTATTTT. It is translated as CASSLRRDSPDTQYF.

This clonotype appeared many times. The J gene is TRBJ2-7, the V gene TRBV11-1; TRBD2 might be the D (6 bases). Per germline, CDR1 SGHAT and CDR2 FQDESV (reference sequence). Trimming cost V 3 bases and J 4 bases, with 10 bases left between them. The CDR3 has 13 amino acids. CDR3 DNA sequence: TGTGCCAGCAGCTTGGGGCGGGGTTACGAGCAGTACTTC. It is translated as CASSLGRGYEQYF.

This clonotype was picked up a small number of times. The chain is built from TRBV19 and TRBJ1-5; D possibly corresponds to TRBD1 (6 bases). The V end was cut by 10 bases, the J end by 0 bases, with 19 bases between. This CDR3 has 16 residues. Germline V CDR1 and CDR2: LNHDA, SQIVND (reference sequence). CDR3 DNA sequence: TGTGCCAACCCGACAGGATGCCCTTATAGCAATCAGCCCCAGCATTTT. Amino acids: CANPTGCPYSNQPQHF.

V gene TRBV10-1 combines with J gene TRBJ2-1; D ambiguous. Germline V gene lookup returns CDR1 WNHNN and CDR2 SYGVQD (reference sequence). The length of the CDR3 is 17 residues. Trimming took 2 bases from V and 0 from J, leaving 14 bases between them. CDR3 loop: CASSESSHRSSYNEQFF. CDR3 sequence (DNA): TGCGCCAGCAGTGAGAGCAGCCATAGGAGCTCCTACAATGAGCAGTTCTTC.

This clonotype occurred many times. The V gene is TRBV2, the J gene TRBJ2-3, with D maybe TRBD2 (6 bases). V lost 4 bases and J 4 bases, leaving 12 bases between the germline ends. The V gene's germline CDR1 is SNHLY and CDR2 FYNNEI. There are 14 residues in the CDR3. The CDR3 DNA sequence: TGTGCCAGCAGTGGGTCGGGAGCCCCAGATACGCAGTATTTT. Its translation is CASSGSGAPDTQYF.

At least ten counts were recorded for this clonotype. The rearrangement uses TRBV2 and TRBJ2-3; no firm D call. This CDR3 contains 12 residues. Trimming left V 5 bases short and J 5 bases short, with 8 bases between. CDR1 and CDR2 (germline): SNHLY, FYNNEI. In DNA form, the CDR3 reads TGTGCCAGCAGTCCCCTACAAGATACGCAGTATTTT. It specifies CASSPLQDTQYF.